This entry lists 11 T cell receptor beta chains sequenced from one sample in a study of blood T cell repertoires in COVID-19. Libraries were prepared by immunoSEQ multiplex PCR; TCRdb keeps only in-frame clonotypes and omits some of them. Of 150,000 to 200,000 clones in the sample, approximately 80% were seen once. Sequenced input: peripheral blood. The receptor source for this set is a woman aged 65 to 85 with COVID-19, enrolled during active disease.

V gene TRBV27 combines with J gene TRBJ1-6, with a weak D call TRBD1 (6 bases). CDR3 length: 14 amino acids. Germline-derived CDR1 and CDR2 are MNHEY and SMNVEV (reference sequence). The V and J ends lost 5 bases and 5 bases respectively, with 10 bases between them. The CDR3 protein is CASSQQGNNSPLHF. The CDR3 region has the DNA TGTGCCAGCAGTCAACAGGGTAATAATTCACCCCTCCACTTT.

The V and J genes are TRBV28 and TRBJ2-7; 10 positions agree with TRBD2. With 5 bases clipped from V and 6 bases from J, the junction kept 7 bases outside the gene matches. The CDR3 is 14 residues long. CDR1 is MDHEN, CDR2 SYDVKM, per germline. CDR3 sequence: CASSPQRGGFEQYF. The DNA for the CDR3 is TGTGCCAGCAGTCCCCAGCGGGGGGGCTTCGAGCAGTACTTC.

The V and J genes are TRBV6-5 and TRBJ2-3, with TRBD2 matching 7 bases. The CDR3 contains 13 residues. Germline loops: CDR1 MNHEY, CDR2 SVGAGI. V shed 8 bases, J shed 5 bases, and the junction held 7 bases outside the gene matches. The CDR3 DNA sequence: TGTGCCAGCGGGAGGGCCTCCGTAGATACGCAGTATTTT. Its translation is CASGRASVDTQYF.

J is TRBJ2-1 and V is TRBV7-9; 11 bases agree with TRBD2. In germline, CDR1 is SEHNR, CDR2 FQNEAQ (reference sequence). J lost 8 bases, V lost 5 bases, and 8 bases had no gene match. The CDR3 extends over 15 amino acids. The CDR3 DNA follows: TGTGCCAGCAGCCGCGTAGCGGGGGGGCCCGATGAGCAGTTCTTC. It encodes CASSRVAGGPDEQFF.

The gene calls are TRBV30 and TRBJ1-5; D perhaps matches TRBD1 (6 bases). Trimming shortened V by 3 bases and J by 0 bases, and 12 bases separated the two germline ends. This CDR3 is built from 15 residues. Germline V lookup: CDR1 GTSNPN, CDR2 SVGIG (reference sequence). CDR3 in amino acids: CAWRDGTHSNQPQHF. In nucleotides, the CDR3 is TGTGCCTGGAGGGACGGGACACATAGCAATCAGCCCCAGCATTTT.

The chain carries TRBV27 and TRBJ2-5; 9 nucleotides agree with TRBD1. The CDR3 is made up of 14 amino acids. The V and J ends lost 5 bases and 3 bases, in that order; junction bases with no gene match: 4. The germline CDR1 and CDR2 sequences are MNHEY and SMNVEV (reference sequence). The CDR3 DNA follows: TGTGCCAGCAGTCGGGGACAGGGTAAAGAGACCCAGTACTTC. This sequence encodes CASSRGQGKETQYF.

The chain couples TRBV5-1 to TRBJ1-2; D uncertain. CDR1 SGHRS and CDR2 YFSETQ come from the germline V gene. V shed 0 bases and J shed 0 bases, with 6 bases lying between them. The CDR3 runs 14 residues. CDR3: CASSLGEPNYGYTF. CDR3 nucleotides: TGCGCCAGCAGCTTGGGCGAACCTAACTATGGCTACACCTTC. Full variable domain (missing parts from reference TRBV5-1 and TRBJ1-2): KAGVTQTPRYLIKTRGQQVTLSCSPISGHRSVSWYQQTPGQGLQFLFEYFSETQRNKGNFPGRFSGRQFSNSRSEMNVSTLELGDSALYLCASSLGEPNYGYTFGSGTRLTVV.

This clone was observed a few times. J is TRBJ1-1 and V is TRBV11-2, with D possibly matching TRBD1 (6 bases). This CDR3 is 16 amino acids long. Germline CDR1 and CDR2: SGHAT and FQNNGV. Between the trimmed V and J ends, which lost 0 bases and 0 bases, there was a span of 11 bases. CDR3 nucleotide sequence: TGTGCCAGCAGCTTAGAGGGGAGACAGGTGAACACTGAAGCTTTCTTT. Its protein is CASSLEGRQVNTEAFF.

This CDR3 is CASSYSPGVGTDTQYF. The CDR3 DNA follows: TGTGCCAGCAGTTACTCGCCGGGAGTGGGGACGGATACGCAGTATTTT. The chain is built from TRBV6-5 and TRBJ2-3, with D maybe TRBD2 (6 bases). The CDR3 is made up of 16 amino acids. Germline-derived CDR1 and CDR2 are MNHEY and SVGAGI. Trimming removed 0 bases from V and 6 bases from J, with 16 bases in between.

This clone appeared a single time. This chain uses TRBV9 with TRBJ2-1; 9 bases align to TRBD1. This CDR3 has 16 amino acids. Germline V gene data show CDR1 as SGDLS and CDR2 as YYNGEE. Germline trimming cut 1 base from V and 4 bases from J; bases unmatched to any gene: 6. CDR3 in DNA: TGTGCCAGCAGCGTACCGGGACAGGGTTCTTACAATGAGCAGTTCTTC. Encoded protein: CASSVPGQGSYNEQFF.

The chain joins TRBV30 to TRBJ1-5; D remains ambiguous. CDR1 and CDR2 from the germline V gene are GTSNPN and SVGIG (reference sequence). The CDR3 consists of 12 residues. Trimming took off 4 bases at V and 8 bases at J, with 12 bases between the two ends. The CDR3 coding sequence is TGTGCCTGGAAATCGGGTGAAGAGCCCCAGCATTTT. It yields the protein CAWKSGEEPQHF.